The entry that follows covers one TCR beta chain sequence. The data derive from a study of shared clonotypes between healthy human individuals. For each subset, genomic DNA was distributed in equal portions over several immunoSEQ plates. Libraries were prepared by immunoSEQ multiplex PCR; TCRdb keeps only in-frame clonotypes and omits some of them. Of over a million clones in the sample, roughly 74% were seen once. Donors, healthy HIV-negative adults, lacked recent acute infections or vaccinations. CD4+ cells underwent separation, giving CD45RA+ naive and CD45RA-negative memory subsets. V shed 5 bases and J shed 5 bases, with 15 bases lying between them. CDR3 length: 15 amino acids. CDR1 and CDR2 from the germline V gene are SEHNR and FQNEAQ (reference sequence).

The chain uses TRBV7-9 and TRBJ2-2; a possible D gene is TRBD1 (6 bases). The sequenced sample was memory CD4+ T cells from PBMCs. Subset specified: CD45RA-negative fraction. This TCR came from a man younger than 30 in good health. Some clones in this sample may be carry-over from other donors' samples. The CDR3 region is CASSPRSGETGELFF. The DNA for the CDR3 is TGTGCCAGCAGCCCCAGATCAGGGGAAACCGGGGAGCTGTTTTTT.